This T cell receptor (beta chain) was captured by sequencing in a study of OX40 agonist ivuxolimab in advanced cancers. Across the whole study: With a range of roughly 20 to 80, age averaged approximately 55 years, and around 80% were male. Findings of the study overall: Some patients without response likewise showed low normalized clonal expansion.

Only in-frame clones appear in the TCRdb table, and some are missing; sequencing was by immunoSEQ multiplex PCR. Of over 75,000 clones in the sample, 94% were seen once. On this clone itself: Its specificity is not known.

Germline CDR1 reads MNHNY; CDR2 reads SVGAGI (reference sequence). V was clipped by 6 bases and J by 0 bases, with 17 bases between them. The CDR3 has 16 amino acids. The receptor was isolated from an adult with an advanced solid tumor such as melanoma, head and neck, liver or kidney cancer. This specimen consisted of CD4+ or CD8+ T cells sorted from blood, obtained in a trial of the OX40 agonist ivuxolimab. The genes are TRBV6-6 and TRBJ1-1; D gene unclear. The CDR3 here is CASSFRTNFMNTEAFF. The CDR3 nucleotides are TGTGCCAGCAGCTTTCGGACTAATTTCATGAACACTGAAGCTTTCTTT.